The 19 T cell receptor beta chains listed next were all sequenced from one sample in a study of early T cells in non-severe SARS-CoV-2 infection. TCRdb redid the calling of the 5' RACE reads with MiXCR, one entry per CDR3 protein. This table holds about 19,000 distinct CDR3 sequences, around 5.9% found once. Sequenced sample: whole blood. These receptor sequences come from an adult who was a healthcare worker with PCR-confirmed SARS-CoV-2 infection or an uninfected control (not recorded which).

For this clonotype: Possible read error: a much larger clone is one base away. The chain uses TRBV30 and TRBJ1-5; 9 bases are a match to TRBD1. The J call may be faulty, since TRBJ2-3 better matches the DNA end. The CDR3 consists of 13 residues. Germline assignment: CDR1 GTSNPN and CDR2 SVGIG (reference sequence). CDR3: CAWGGQGSQPQYF. The DNA for the CDR3 is TGTGCCTGGGGGGGACAGGGTAGTCAGCCCCAGTATTTT.

This clonotype has only a few counts. The chain links TRBV3-1 to TRBJ2-1, with 11 bases aligning to TRBD2. Per the germline V gene, CDR1 is LGHDT and CDR2 is YNNKEL (reference sequence). CDR3 length: 15 amino acids. V lost 4 bases and J lost 4; bases outside the gene matches: 3. The CDR3 loop is CASSPGTSGYNEQFF. The CDR3 nucleotides read TGTGCCAGCAGCCCTGGGACTAGCGGATACAATGAGCAGTTCTTC.

This clonotype occurred a few times. J is TRBJ1-4 and V is TRBV2; a weak D match, TRBD1 (5 bases). The CDR3 length is 15 residues. V lost 3 bases and J 8 bases, leaving 16 bases between the germline ends. CDR1 and CDR2 from the germline V gene are SNHLY and FYNNEI. For the CDR3, the DNA is TGTGCCAGCAGTGATTCCCGGGGGGTAGAGGAAAAACTGTTTTTT. Its protein is CASSDSRGVEEKLFF.

This clonotype was counted at least ten times. The chain couples TRBV15 to TRBJ2-1; TRBD2 aligns across 7 bases. V shed 2 bases, J shed 7 bases, and the junction held 8 bases outside the gene matches. There are 15 residues in the CDR3. CDR1 is LNHNV and CDR2 is YYDKDF in the germline V gene (reference sequence). CDR3 loop: CATSRTREGANEQFF. CDR3 DNA: TGTGCCACCAGCAGAACCAGGGAGGGTGCGAATGAGCAGTTCTTC.

There are many counts of this clonotype. The chain uses TRBV27 and TRBJ2-3; D is unclear. This CDR3 is 13 amino acids long. The V end was cut by 1 base, the J end by 0 bases, with 2 bases between. Germline values: CDR1 MNHEY, CDR2 SMNVEV (reference sequence). CDR3 DNA: TGTGCCAGCAGTTTATTTAGCACAGATACGCAGTATTTT. This translates into CASSLFSTDTQYF.

The chain carries TRBV7-6 and TRBJ2-3; perhaps D is TRBD1 or TRBD2 (7 bases each). Germline V gene data show CDR1 as SGHVS and CDR2 as FNYEAQ. V was shortened by 8 bases and J by 2 bases, with 17 bases between the two germline ends. This CDR3 is built from 15 residues. The CDR3 protein is CASGATGTTTDTQYF. The DNA for the CDR3 is TGTGCCAGCGGCGCGACAGGGACTACCACAGATACGCAGTATTTT.

This clonotype has at least ten counts. V and J are TRBV29-1 and TRBJ2-3; D ambiguous. CDR1 is SQVTM and CDR2 is ANQGSEA in the germline V gene. V was shortened by 1 base and J by 1 base, with 9 bases between the two germline ends. The CDR3 consists of 14 residues. The CDR3 DNA follows: TGCAGCGTTGAAGTGGGGTCTGGCACAGATACGCAGTATTTT. Translation: CSVEVGSGTDTQYF.

This clonotype was recorded at least ten times. The chain uses TRBV12-3 or TRBV12-4 and TRBJ2-3; no definite D call. V lost 6 bases and J lost 1, with 14 bases in between. This CDR3 has 15 residues. The DNA of the CDR3 is TGTGCCAGCAGCCTCCAGGTAGCTGGCACAGATACGCAGTATTTT. Encoded protein: CASSLQVAGTDTQYF.

Concerning this clonotype itself: It may be a read error: a sequence one base away is much more abundant. The chain has TRBV9 and TRBJ2-1; D is possibly TRBD2 (5 bases). Germline V gene sequence: CDR1 SGDLS, CDR2 YYNGEE. Deletions cut 3 bases from V and 8 bases from J, with 12 bases between. This CDR3 contains 13 residues. The CDR3 sequence: CASSEEASHEQFF. CDR3 DNA: TGTGCCAGCAGCGAAGAGGCTAGCCATGAGCAGTTCTTC.

This clonotype occurred many times. This rearrangement joins TRBV18 to TRBJ2-3; D not resolved. The CDR3 contains 15 residues. CDR1 is KGHSH and CDR2 is LQKENI in the germline V gene. V was shortened by 5 bases and J by 2 bases, with 14 bases between the two germline ends. The CDR3 reads CASSAVGGTTDTQYF. DNA for the CDR3: TGTGCCAGCTCAGCCGTCGGCGGAACCACAGATACGCAGTATTTT.

This clonotype was observed at least ten times. The rearrangement joins TRBV13 to TRBJ2-1; 9 bases align to TRBD2. CDR1 PRHDT and CDR2 FYEKMQ come from the germline V gene (reference sequence). The CDR3 is made up of 15 amino acids. Trimming removed 1 base from V and 8 bases from J; junction bases left unmatched: 6. The CDR3 bases are TGTGCCAGCAGCTTAGAGGGACTAGCTCAGCATGAGCAGTTCTTC. This translates into CASSLEGLAQHEQFF.

This clonotype is medium-sized within its sample. J is TRBJ1-2 and V is TRBV6-6; D possibly corresponds to TRBD1 (5 bases). The CDR3 contains 13 residues. Trimming took off 4 bases at V and 1 base at J, with 7 bases between the two ends. The germline V gene encodes CDR1 MNHNY and CDR2 SVGAGI (reference sequence). Written as DNA, the CDR3 is TGTGCCAGCAGTTCCGACAGTAACTATGGCTACACCTTC. It codes for CASSSDSNYGYTF.

The chain recombines TRBV5-1 with TRBJ1-3; 7 bases line up with TRBD1. The CDR3 contains 14 residues. Germline V gene data show CDR1 as SGHRS and CDR2 as YFSETQ. The V segment lost 0 bases and the J segment 7 bases; nucleotides outside the gene matches: 4. As DNA, the CDR3 is TGCGCCAGCAGCTTGGGGACAGGAAGCAACACCATATATTTT. It translates to CASSLGTGSNTIYF.

This clonotype was recorded many times. The V gene is TRBV6-5, the J gene TRBJ2-1, with TRBD2 matching over 13 bases. Germline assignment: CDR1 MNHEY and CDR2 SVGAGI. The V gene end was trimmed by 6 bases and the J gene end by 10 bases; junction bases not matched to a gene: 6. The CDR3 has 14 residues. In nucleotides, the CDR3 is TGTGCCAGCAGACCGGGACTAGCGGGAAACGAGCAGTTCTTC. It encodes CASRPGLAGNEQFF.

This clonotype was observed many times. The V and J genes are TRBV10-3 and TRBJ2-7; 9 bases align to TRBD2. The CDR3 has 15 residues. With 0 bases clipped from V and 4 bases from J, the junction kept 4 bases outside the gene matches. Germline CDR1 reads ENHRY; CDR2 reads SYGVKD. CDR3 sequence: CAISESILAGYEQYF. For the CDR3, the DNA is TGTGCCATCAGTGAGTCGATCCTAGCGGGGTACGAGCAGTACTTC.

In its sample, this clonotype ranks as medium-sized. For the CDR3, the DNA is TGTGCCAGCAGCGAAGGGGCTAGCGGGGGAGATACGCAGTATTTT. This codes for CASSEGASGGDTQYF. The chain joins TRBV6-4 to TRBJ2-3; 10 nucleotides match TRBD2. This CDR3 has 15 amino acids. The V gene's germline CDR1 is MRHNA and CDR2 SNTAGT. V lost 6 bases and J lost 5; bases outside the gene matches: 8.

This clonotype was observed many times. The chain recombines TRBV7-2 with TRBJ2-3; 9 bases match TRBD2. The CDR3 is made up of 15 amino acids. Germline CDR1 SGHTA, CDR2 FQGNSA. The ends lost 0 bases at V and 2 bases at J; junction bases unmatched: 0. The CDR3 loop reads CASSLAGLATDTQYF. CDR3 DNA sequence: TGTGCCAGCAGCTTAGCGGGACTAGCCACAGATACGCAGTATTTT.

There are a few counts of this clonotype. This chain joins TRBV29-1 and TRBJ2-1; D uncertain. From germline, CDR1 is SQVTM and CDR2 ANQGSEA. Trimming removed 7 bases at V and 5 bases at J, with 6 bases between. CDR3 length equals 10 residues. CDR3 protein: CSGSDNEQFF. In nucleotides, the CDR3 is TGCAGCGGGTCCGACAATGAGCAGTTCTTC.

Many counts were recorded for this clonotype. V usage is TRBV20-1 and J usage is TRBJ1-2; no clear D gene. This CDR3 is built from 14 residues. Germline V gives CDR1 DFQATT, CDR2 SNEGSKA (reference sequence). Trimming cost V 0 bases and J 5 bases, with 13 bases left between them. The CDR3 region has the DNA TGCAGTGCTAGAGAGGCTGAGTTGTCTTATGGCTACACCTTC. This codes for CSAREAELSYGYTF.